Reported below is one T cell receptor beta chain. The data were taken from a study of control samples from healthy donors and cancer patients. The V and J ends lost 6 bases and 7 bases, in that order; junction bases with no gene match: 7. The length of the CDR3 is 13 residues. Germline V gives CDR1 SNHLY, CDR2 FYNNEI. Produced via immunoSEQ multiplex PCR; TCRdb's table is partial and in-frame only. Counted here are 130,000 or so clones, around nine tenths occurring once; the ten biggest clones make up about 7.6%. The sequenced sample was PBMCs. The chain carries TRBV2 and TRBJ1-2; 8 bases fit TRBD1. This sequence originates from a man aged 50 or older with head and neck cancer. CDR3 nucleotides: TGTGCCAGCAGGGAAAGCGGACAGGGTGGCTACACCTTC. It translates to CASRESGQGGYTF.